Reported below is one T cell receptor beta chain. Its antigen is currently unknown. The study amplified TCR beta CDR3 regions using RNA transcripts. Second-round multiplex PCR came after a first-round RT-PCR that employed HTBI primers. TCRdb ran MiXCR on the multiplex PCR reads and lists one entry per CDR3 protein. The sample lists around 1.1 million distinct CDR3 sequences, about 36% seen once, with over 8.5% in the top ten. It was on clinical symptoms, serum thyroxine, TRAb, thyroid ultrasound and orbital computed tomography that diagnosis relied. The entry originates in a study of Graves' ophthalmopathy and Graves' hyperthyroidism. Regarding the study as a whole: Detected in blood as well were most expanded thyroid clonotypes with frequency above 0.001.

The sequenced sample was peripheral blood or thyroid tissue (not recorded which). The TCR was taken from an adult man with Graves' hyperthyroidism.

The CDR3: CASSFSGTQDPLQPQHF. Written as DNA, the CDR3 is TGTGCCAGCAGTTTTTCCGGGACACAAGACCCCCTCCAGCCCCAGCATTTT. The genes are TRBV12-3 or TRBV12-4 and TRBJ1-5; possibly TRBD1 for D (6 bases). This CDR3 region has 17 residues. V lost 3 bases, J lost 7 bases, and 22 bases lay in between.